Listed below are T cell receptor beta chains from one sample, sequenced in a study of T cells after yellow fever vaccination. MiXCR, applied by TCRdb to the 5' RACE reads, yields one record per CDR3 protein. In the table there are more than 55,000 distinct CDR3 sequences, 6.5% to 9% of which are singletons. Material: CD8+ T cells sorted from PBMCs, obtained 15 days after the yellow fever booster vaccination. These receptors originate from a man aged 25-40 years who received the YFV17D yellow fever vaccine. Both conserved end residues are part of each CDR3. The D gene is left open where the match is weak. Size is stated for part of the rows, as once, few or many counts, or as a class when the clone is expanded.

TGCAGTGCTGGGACATACCTTGAAGCTTTCTTT	CSAGTYLEAFF	TRBV20-1	TRBJ1-1	11	NA	many
TGCAGTGCTAGAGATCTCTACGAGGTGAGCTCCTACGAGCAGTACTTC	CSARDLYEVSSYEQYF	TRBV20-1	TRBJ2-7	16	NA	many
TGTGCCAGCAGGCTTTTGGGGTACCAAGAGACCCAGTACTTC	CASRLLGYQETQYF	TRBV12-3/TRBV12-4	TRBJ2-5	14	NA	many
TGCGCCAGCCGACGGGACATCTACGAGCAGTACTTC	CASRRDIYEQYF	TRBV5-1	TRBJ2-7	12	NA	many
TGTGCCAGCAGCGTAACAGGGGGCAATGAGCAGTTCTTC	CASSVTGGNEQFF	TRBV9	TRBJ2-1	13	TRBD1	many
TGTGCCAGCAGTCCCGGGACAGGGGGCGCGAGCTCCTACAATGAGCAGTTCTTC	CASSPGTGGASSYNEQFF	TRBV28	TRBJ2-1	18	TRBD1	NA
TGTGCCAGCAGCAGGGGCGGGGAGCTGTTTTTT	CASSRGGELFF	TRBV7-9	TRBJ2-2	11	NA	many
TGTGCCAGCAGCTTAGAAACAGCCTTCTATGGCTACACCTTC	CASSLETAFYGYTF	TRBV11-2	TRBJ1-2	14	NA	NA
TGTGCCAGCAGTACCCCTTACGGGACTAGTGGCACCTATGAGCAGTTCTTC	CASSTPYGTSGTYEQFF	TRBV12-3/TRBV12-4	TRBJ2-1	17	TRBD2	many
TGTGCCAGCAGCGTAGGACTAGCGGGAGGCAATGAGCAGTTCTTC	CASSVGLAGGNEQFF	TRBV9	TRBJ2-1	15	TRBD2	many